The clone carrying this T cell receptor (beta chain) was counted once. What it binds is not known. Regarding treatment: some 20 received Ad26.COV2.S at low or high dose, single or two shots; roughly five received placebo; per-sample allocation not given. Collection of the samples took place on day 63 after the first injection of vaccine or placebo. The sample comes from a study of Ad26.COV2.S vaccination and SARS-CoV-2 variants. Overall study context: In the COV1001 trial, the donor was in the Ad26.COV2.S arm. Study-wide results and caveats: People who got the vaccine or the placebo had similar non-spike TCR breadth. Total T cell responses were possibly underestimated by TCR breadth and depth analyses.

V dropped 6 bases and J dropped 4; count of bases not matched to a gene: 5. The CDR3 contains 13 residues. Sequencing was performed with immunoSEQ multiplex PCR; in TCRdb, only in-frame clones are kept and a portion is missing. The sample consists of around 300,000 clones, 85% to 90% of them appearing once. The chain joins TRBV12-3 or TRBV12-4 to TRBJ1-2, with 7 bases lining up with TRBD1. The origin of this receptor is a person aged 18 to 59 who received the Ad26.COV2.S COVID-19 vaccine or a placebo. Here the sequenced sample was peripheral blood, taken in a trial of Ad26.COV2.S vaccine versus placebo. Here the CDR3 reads CASRPGTVYGYTF. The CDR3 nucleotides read TGTGCCAGCAGGCCCGGGACAGTCTATGGCTACACCTTC.